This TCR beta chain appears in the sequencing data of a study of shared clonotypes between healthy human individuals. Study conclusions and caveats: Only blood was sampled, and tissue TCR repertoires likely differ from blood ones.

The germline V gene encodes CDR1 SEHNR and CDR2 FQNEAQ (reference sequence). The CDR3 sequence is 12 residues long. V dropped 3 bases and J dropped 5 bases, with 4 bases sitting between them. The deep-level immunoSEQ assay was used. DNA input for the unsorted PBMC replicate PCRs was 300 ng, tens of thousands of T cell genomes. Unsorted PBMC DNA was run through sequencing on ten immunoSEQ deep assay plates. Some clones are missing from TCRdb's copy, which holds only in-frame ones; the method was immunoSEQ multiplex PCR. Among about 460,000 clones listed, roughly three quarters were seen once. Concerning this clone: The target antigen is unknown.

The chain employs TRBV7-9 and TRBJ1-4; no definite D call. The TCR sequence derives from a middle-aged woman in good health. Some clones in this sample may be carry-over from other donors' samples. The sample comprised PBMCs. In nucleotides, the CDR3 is TGTGCCAGCAGCTTCTCAAATGAAAAACTGTTTTTT. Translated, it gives CASSFSNEKLFF.